Shown below are 30 T cell receptor beta chains from a single sample sequenced in a study of molecular identifiers for immune sequencing clone quantification (dated by TCRdb to between 2017 and 2018). The library was obtained by PCR. Sequencing instrument: NextSeq 500. TCRdb reanalyzed the raw reads on its own, using fastp at Q25 for trimming and MiXCR for clone calling, and kept in-frame beta chains. One record per CDR3 amino acid sequence lists the most common genes and DNA. The sample yields over 70,000 distinct CDR3 sequences; around 25% were counted once. The ten largest clonotypes hold less than 0.85% of the sample. The sequencing sample was made of naive CD8+ T cells from blood, with Jurkat cell RNA spiked in. The sample's cell subset or site, from its label and the paper: FACS-sorted CD8+CD4-CCR7+CD45RA+ naive T cells. These receptors all come from a human donor in good health. Some libraries in this study had Jurkat cell RNA spiked in.

This chain connects TRBV20-1 to TRBJ2-3; a possible D gene is TRBD1 (6 bases). The V end was cut by 4 bases, the J end by 1 base, with 18 bases between. Germline CDR1 reads DFQATT; CDR2 reads SNEGSKA (reference sequence). CDR3 size: 16 residues. CDR3 in DNA: TGCAGTGCTACTCCAATAAGACGGACAGGCACAGATACGCAGTATTTT. As protein: CSATPIRRTGTDTQYF.

In the case of this clonotype: A read error may produce the germline difference seen at one junction end. This sequence joins TRBV5-1 and TRBJ2-1, with no clear D. The CDR3 has 14 residues. Germline V lookup: CDR1 SGHRS, CDR2 YFSETQ. The CDR3, as DNA: TGCGCCAGCAGCCTTACTATCGTGTACATTGAGCAGTTCTTC. This encodes CASSLTIVYIEQFF.

This clonotype appeared a few times. V gene TRBV11-2 combines with J gene TRBJ1-2; D is perhaps TRBD1 (5 bases). Germline lookup yields CDR1 SGHAT and CDR2 FQNNGV. The CDR3 covers 16 residues. Trimming stripped 1 base from V and 4 bases from J, with 16 bases between. This CDR3 reads CASSLALGGESYGYTF. The CDR3 DNA reads TGTGCCAGCAGCTTAGCCCTAGGAGGGGAGAGCTATGGCTACACCTTC.

A remark on this clonotype: Mismatch with germline at one junction end may stem from a read error. The chain uses TRBV4-1 and TRBJ2-7; 8 bases agree with TRBD1. In germline, CDR1 is MGHRA, CDR2 YSYEKL. The CDR3 spans 13 residues. CDR3 in amino acids: CACSLGTGYEQYF. DNA for the CDR3: TGCGCCTGCAGCCTGGGGACAGGCTACGAGCAGTACTTC.

This chain uses TRBV7-9 with TRBJ2-7, with 8 bases that match TRBD1. V shed 5 bases and J 6 bases; nucleotides not matched to a gene: 6. Germline V gene data show CDR1 as SEHNR and CDR2 as FQNEAQ (reference sequence). The CDR3 consists of 13 residues. This CDR3 is CASSPTDRVEQYF. In nucleotides, the CDR3 is TGTGCCAGCAGCCCAACGGACAGGGTCGAGCAGTACTTC.

This chain uses TRBV19 with TRBJ2-2, with 10 bases that match TRBD2. The CDR3 is 16 amino acids. Germline CDR1 LNHDA, CDR2 SQIVND (reference sequence). The V and J ends lost 8 bases and 0 bases, in that order; junction bases with no gene match: 6. CDR3 region: CASGNGLAANTGELFF. The CDR3 DNA sequence: TGTGCCAGTGGTAACGGACTAGCGGCGAACACCGGGGAGCTGTTTTTT.

This chain links TRBV19 with TRBJ1-1; 7 bases align to TRBD1. Germline CDR1 LNHDA, CDR2 SQIVND (reference sequence). V shed 3 bases and J 1 base; nucleotides not matched to a gene: 5. This CDR3 comprises 15 residues. The CDR3 here is CASSISGGRNTEAFF. In nucleotides, the CDR3 is TGTGCCAGTAGTATTTCAGGGGGTCGGAACACTGAAGCTTTCTTT.

This clonotype came up many times. The V and J genes are TRBV12-3 or TRBV12-4 and TRBJ2-2; D is uncertain. The CDR3 extends over 12 amino acids. The V gene lost 4 bases and the J gene lost 4 bases, with 4 bases spanning the gap. CDR3: CASSSTTGELFF. In nucleotides, the CDR3 is TGTGCCAGCAGTTCCACCACCGGGGAGCTGTTTTTT.

This clonotype was observed a handful of times. This sequence joins TRBV30 and TRBJ2-1; possible D gene TRBD1, 6 bases. The CDR3 totals 15 residues. Germline V gene data show CDR1 as GTSNPN and CDR2 as SVGIG (reference sequence). V dropped 3 bases and J dropped 8 bases, with 20 bases sitting between them. CDR3 sequence (DNA): TGTGCCTGGAGGAGTCAAGGAACAGGGTACGATGAGCAGTTCTTC. Encoded protein: CAWRSQGTGYDEQFF.

The chain uses TRBV28 and TRBJ2-7; tentative D call: TRBD2 (5 bases). The CDR3 runs to 15 residues. V was cut by 5 bases and J by 3 bases, with 17 bases left in between. Germline V gene lookup returns CDR1 MDHEN and CDR2 SYDVKM. The CDR3 sequence: CASSPWTGGNYEQYF. CDR3 DNA sequence: TGTGCCAGCAGTCCTTGGACCGGAGGTAACTACGAGCAGTACTTC.

Worth noting for this clonotype: A clone one base away is much larger, so this may be a read error. The rearrangement joins TRBV13 to TRBJ2-7, with 8 bases lining up with TRBD1. The CDR3 is 15 residues long. Per germline, CDR1 PRHDT and CDR2 FYEKMQ (reference sequence). CDR3 bases: TGTGCCAGCAGAGGGACAGGCAGACCCTCCTACGGGCAGTACTTC. Encoded protein: CASRGTGRPSYGQYF. The whole variable domain, filled in from reference TRBV13 and TRBJ2-7, reads AAGVIQSPRHLIKEKRETATLKCYPIPRHDTVYWYQQGPGQDPQFLISFYEKMQSDKGSIPDRFSAQQFSDYHSELNMSSLELGDSALYFCASRGTGRPSYGQYFGPGTRLTVT.

There are many counts of this clonotype. J is TRBJ2-3 and V is TRBV25-1, with unresolved D. The germline V gene has CDR1 MGHDK and CDR2 SYGVNS. The CDR3 covers 17 residues. The germline V and J ends were trimmed by 0 bases and 6 bases, with 19 bases remaining between them. This CDR3 reads CASSEYRTGLGQDTQYF. Here the CDR3 DNA reads TGTGCCAGCAGTGAATATCGAACGGGCCTAGGGCAGGATACGCAGTATTTT.

Worth noting for this clonotype: With a much larger clone just one base away, this may be a read error. The chain combines TRBV7-8 with TRBJ2-5; weak D call: TRBD2 (6 bases). The CDR3 consists of 16 residues. CDR1 and CDR2 (germline): SGHVS, FQNEAQ. The V gene lost 1 base and the J gene lost 5 bases, with 17 bases spanning the gap. CDR3 sequence reads: CASSLGLVGEKETQYF. The CDR3 DNA is TGTGCCAGCAGCTTAGGACTAGTGGGGGAGAAGGAGACCCAGTACTTC.

With respect to this clonotype: A read error may produce the germline difference seen at one junction end. The chain uses TRBV5-4 and TRBJ2-3, with D perhaps matching TRBD2 (6 bases). The CDR3 sequence is 12 residues long. Germline CDR1 reads SGHNT; CDR2 reads YYREEE (reference sequence). The CDR3 reads CASSAEGDTQCF. The CDR3 DNA follows: TGTGCCAGCAGCGCGGAGGGAGATACGCAGTGTTTT.

Regarding this clonotype: Given a much more abundant clone one base away, this may be a read error. This chain links TRBV3-1 with TRBJ2-2; 9 bases agree with TRBD2. The CDR3 is 17 residues long. CDR1 is LGHDT, CDR2 YNNKEL, per germline (reference sequence). DNA of the CDR3: TGTGCCAGCAGCCAACTGGCGGGAGGGCCTTCGGCCGGGGAGCCGTTTTTT. It yields the protein CASSQLAGGPSAGEPFF.

V gene TRBV5-6 combines with J gene TRBJ1-1, with D unclear. Per the germline V gene, CDR1 is SGHDT and CDR2 is YYEEEE. V shed 0 bases and J shed 7 bases, with 13 bases lying between them. The CDR3 totals 14 residues. In DNA form, the CDR3 reads TGTGCCAGCAGCTTGGCCACAGAGGTCCTTGAAGCTTTCTTT. Its translation: CASSLATEVLEAFF.

The J gene is TRBJ2-3, the V gene TRBV30, with 9 positions matching TRBD2. The germline CDR1 and CDR2 sequences are GTSNPN and SVGIG (reference sequence). The CDR3 runs to 14 residues. V shed 5 bases, J shed 2 bases, and the junction held 5 bases outside the gene matches. The chain's CDR3 is CAWSLAGPTDTQYF. The CDR3 region has the DNA TGTGCCTGGTCCCTAGCGGGGCCCACAGATACGCAGTATTTT. Supplemented by reference TRBV30 and TRBJ2-3, the full variable domain reads SQTIHQWPATLVQPVGSPLSLECTVEGTSNPNLYWYRQAAGRGLQLLFYSVGIGQISSEVPQNLSASRPQDRQFILSSKKLLLSDSGFYLCAWSLAGPTDTQYFGPGTRLTVL.

In its sample, this clonotype was seen many times. The J gene is TRBJ1-5, the V gene TRBV6-5; D gene uncertain. The germline V gene has CDR1 MNHEY and CDR2 SVGAGI. V lost 8 bases to trimming and J lost 0 bases, with 5 bases between them. This CDR3 is 12 amino acids long. The CDR3 DNA reads TGTGCCAGCTTAGGTAGCAATCAGCCCCAGCATTTT. Translating gives CASLGSNQPQHF.

Details on this clonotype: Mismatch with germline at one junction end may stem from a read error. V and J are TRBV12-5 and TRBJ1-1; D ambiguous. The CDR3 runs to 13 residues. Germline CDR1 and CDR2: LGHNT and FRNRAP. The CDR3 region is CASGLDLNAEAFF. CDR3 coding DNA: TGTGCTAGTGGTTTGGACCTGAACGCTGAGGCTTTCTTT.

V gene TRBV13 combines with J gene TRBJ1-2, with 7 bases identical to TRBD1. The CDR3 has 16 residues. Germline V gene lookup returns CDR1 PRHDT and CDR2 FYEKMQ (reference sequence). With 5 bases clipped from V and 8 bases from J, the junction kept 17 bases outside the gene matches. The chain's CDR3 is CASSLRGQSQGSGYTF. DNA for the CDR3: TGTGCCAGCAGCCTGCGGGGACAGAGTCAGGGAAGCGGCTACACCTTC.

A word on this clonotype: One end of the junction fails to match germline, which may point to a read error. The chain links TRBV13 to TRBJ2-3; D perhaps matches TRBD1 (6 bases). The CDR3 is 16 residues long. Germline assignment: CDR1 PRHDT and CDR2 FYEKMQ (reference sequence). The DNA for the CDR3 is TGTGCCAGCAGCCGCAAAACCGGGACAAGCACAGATACGCAGTATTTC. Translation: CASSRKTGTSTDTQYF.

As regards this clonotype: Germline is not matched at one junction end, which may reflect a read error. V usage is TRBV7-6 and J usage is TRBJ1-1; a possible D gene is TRBD1 (6 bases). CDR3 length: 16 residues. CDR1 and CDR2 (germline): SGHVS, FNYEAQ. The CDR3 nucleotides are TGCGCCAGCAGCCCGAGGCGAACAGGGTCAGACACTGAAGCTTTCTTT. Its translation: CASSPRRTGSDTEAFF.

About this clonotype: Since a much larger clone is just one base distant, this may be a read error. The chain is built from TRBV7-2 and TRBJ2-5; D is uncertain. The CDR3 has 18 amino acids. Germline values: CDR1 SGHTA, CDR2 FQGNSA. This chain's CDR3 is CASGLKGTGSPIQETQYF. DNA for the CDR3: TGTGCCAGCGGCTTAAAGGGCACCGGGTCTCCAATCCAAGAGACCCAGTACTTC.

This clonotype has only a few counts. The rearrangement uses TRBV19 and TRBJ1-5; D perhaps matches TRBD1 (5 bases). V shed 5 bases and J shed 4 bases, with 15 bases lying between them. The CDR3 loop spans 15 amino acids. Germline-derived CDR1 and CDR2 are LNHDA and SQIVND (reference sequence). This chain's CDR3 is CASSAGTEGNQPQHF. In DNA, the CDR3 is TGTGCCAGTAGTGCCGGGACTGAGGGTAATCAGCCCCAGCATTTT.

As for this clonotype: In this CDR3 the conserved last residue, phenylalanine or tryptophan, is missing, so a read error is likely. This chain connects TRBV3-1 to TRBJ2-7, with a tentative D call TRBD2 (5 bases). The CDR3 totals 15 residues. The V end was cut by 1 base, the J end by 5 bases, with 15 bases between. Germline V CDR1 and CDR2: LGHDT, YNNKEL (reference sequence). As DNA, the CDR3 is TGTGCCAGCAGCCAAGGTAATTCTAGCCGCGACGAGCAGTACATC. Amino acids: CASSQGNSSRDEQYI.

This rearrangement joins TRBV5-1 to TRBJ1-6; D gene ambiguous. This CDR3 is built from 14 residues. The V end lost 2 bases, the J end lost 5 bases, and 8 bases lay between the germline ends. Germline CDR1 and CDR2: SGHRS and YFSETQ. The CDR3, as DNA: TGCGCCAGCAGCTTTCCGGGAGATAATTCACCCCTCCACTTT. The encoded protein is CASSFPGDNSPLHF.

The rearrangement links TRBV20-1 to TRBJ2-7; D might be TRBD1 (6 bases). Per germline, CDR1 DFQATT and CDR2 SNEGSKA (reference sequence). The CDR3 consists of 14 residues. V was shortened by 0 bases and J by 3 bases, with 12 bases between the two germline ends. CDR3 residues: CSARDPGAIYEQYF. The CDR3 DNA follows: TGCAGTGCTAGAGATCCAGGGGCAATCTACGAGCAGTACTTC.

The rearrangement uses TRBV7-9 and TRBJ2-5; the match to TRBD2 covers 7 bases. There are 16 residues in the CDR3. The ends lost 5 bases at V and 4 bases at J; junction bases unmatched: 13. The V gene's germline CDR1 is SEHNR and CDR2 FQNEAQ (reference sequence). CDR3: CASSPGTGGMGETQYF. CDR3 nucleotide sequence: TGTGCCAGCAGCCCAGGGACGGGGGGAATGGGAGAGACCCAGTACTTC. The full variable domain, with the rest looked up from reference TRBV7-9 and TRBJ2-5, is DTGVSQNPRHKITKRGQNVTFRCDPISEHNRLYWYRQTLGQGPEFLTYFQNEAQLEKSRLLSDRFSAERPKGSFSTLEIQRTEQGDSAMYLCASSPGTGGMGETQYFGPGTRLLVL.

The rearrangement joins TRBV24-1 to TRBJ2-3; D not certain. Germline V gives CDR1 KGHDR, CDR2 SFDVKD. The CDR3 has 13 amino acids. Trimming shortened V by 0 bases and J by 0 bases, and 0 bases separated the two germline ends. For the CDR3, the DNA is TGTGCCACCAGTGATTTGAGCACAGATACGCAGTATTTT. Translated, it gives CATSDLSTDTQYF.

The chain employs TRBV3-1 and TRBJ2-5; TRBD1 aligns across 8 bases. Germline CDR1 LGHDT, CDR2 YNNKEL (reference sequence). The junction had 5 bases not matched to a gene; V was cut back by 2 bases and J by 3 bases. The CDR3 has 15 amino acids. The CDR3 protein is CASSQHGQGKETQYF. Written as DNA, the CDR3 is TGTGCCAGCAGCCAACACGGACAGGGTAAAGAGACCCAGTACTTC.